These 29 T cell receptor beta chains came from one sample sequenced in a study of blood T cell repertoires in COVID-19. Profiled with immunoSEQ multiplex PCR; TCRdb holds only in-frame clones, not every one. The sample holds approximately 350,000 clones, 70% to 90% seen once. Sequenced sample: peripheral blood. All receptors come from a woman in her sixties or seventies with COVID-19, enrolled during active disease.

V usage is TRBV4-1 and J usage is TRBJ2-7; weak D call: TRBD2 (6 bases). The CDR3 covers 16 residues. The V end lost 1 base, the J end lost 7 bases, and 20 bases lay between the germline ends. Germline V gene data show CDR1 as MGHRA and CDR2 as YSYEKL. CDR3 DNA: TGCGCCAGCAGCCAAGTTTTGCGGGACTTTAAAGGGGAGCAGTACTTC. The encoded protein is CASSQVLRDFKGEQYF.

The chain combines TRBV29-1 with TRBJ2-7, with TRBD2 as a possible D gene (5 bases). Trimming took off 5 bases at V and 0 bases at J, with 8 bases between the two ends. From germline, CDR1 is SQVTM and CDR2 ANQGSEA. CDR3 size: 12 residues. For the CDR3, the DNA is TGCAGCGTTTTGGGGAGCTCCTACGAGCAGTACTTC. Protein sequence: CSVLGSSYEQYF.

This sequence joins TRBV5-1 and TRBJ2-3; TRBD2 matches at 11 bases. Germline V gene sequence: CDR1 SGHRS, CDR2 YFSETQ. The CDR3 runs 15 residues. The junction had 4 bases not matched to a gene; V was cut back by 5 bases and J by 2 bases. In nucleotides, the CDR3 is TGCGCCAGCAGGAGGACTAGCGGGTCCACAGATACGCAGTATTTT. It codes for CASRRTSGSTDTQYF.

The V gene is TRBV11-1, the J gene TRBJ2-3, with 11 bases lining up with TRBD2. The trim removed 3 bases at V and 8 bases at J, leaving 7 bases unmatched. Germline loops: CDR1 SGHAT, CDR2 FQDESV (reference sequence). The CDR3 runs 15 residues. The chain's CDR3 is CASSLTSGDLGTQYF. The CDR3 coding sequence is TGTGCCAGCAGCTTGACTAGCGGGGACCTCGGTACGCAGTATTTT. The full variable domain, its missing parts supplied by reference TRBV11-1 and TRBJ2-3, is EAEVAQSPRYKITEKSQAVAFWCDPISGHATLYWYRQILGQGPELLVQFQDESVVDDSQLPKDRFSAERLKGVDSTLKIQPAELGDSAMYLCASSLTSGDLGTQYFGPGTRLTVL.

The sample holds many counts of this clone. In DNA, the CDR3 is TGTGCCAGCAGTTCAGGGTTCTATGGCTACACCTTC. This translates into CASSSGFYGYTF. The chain links TRBV28 to TRBJ1-2, with D possibly being TRBD1 (5 bases). Between the trimmed V and J ends, which lost 4 bases and 4 bases, there was a span of 7 bases. The CDR3 is made up of 12 amino acids. Germline loops: CDR1 MDHEN, CDR2 SYDVKM.

The chain carries TRBV29-1 and TRBJ1-2, with TRBD1 matching over 7 bases. With V trimmed by 7 bases and J by 0 bases, 5 bases remained unmatched. The CDR3 sequence is 13 residues long. The germline CDR1 and CDR2 sequences are SQVTM and ANQGSEA. The CDR3 DNA sequence: TGCAGCGCCCGCCAGGGGGCTAACTATGGCTACACCTTC. It translates to CSARQGANYGYTF.

Worth noting for this clone: At the DNA level, this CDR3 is encoded by other sequences in the same sample as well. The CDR3 is CAIQGVYGYTF. CDR3 sequence (DNA): TGTGCCATCCAGGGGGTCTATGGCTACACCTTC. The genes are TRBV10-3 and TRBJ1-2, with 7 bases lining up with TRBD1. Trimming at V came to 8 bases and at J to 4 bases, leaving 1 base not matched to a gene. Germline lookup yields CDR1 ENHRY and CDR2 SYGVKD. CDR3 length: 11 amino acids.

This chain joins TRBV3-1 (or the pseudogene TRBV3-2) and TRBJ1-1; 7 nucleotides align to TRBD1. CDR3 length equals 16 residues. V lost 2 bases, J lost 0 bases, and 6 bases stayed unmatched. Germline V gives CDR1 LGHDT, CDR2 YNNKEL (reference sequence). The CDR3 DNA reads as TGTGCCAGCAGCCAAACAGGGGTCCTGATGAACACTGAAGCTTTCTTT. It yields the protein CASSQTGVLMNTEAFF.

The V gene is TRBV10-1, the J gene TRBJ2-7, with D possibly being TRBD1 (5 bases). Deletions cut 3 bases from V and 6 bases from J, with 12 bases between. From germline, CDR1 is WNHNN and CDR2 SYGVQD (reference sequence). The CDR3 covers 13 residues. The CDR3 region is CASSDPGKSEQYF. CDR3 nucleotides: TGCGCCAGCAGTGATCCAGGGAAGAGCGAGCAGTACTTC.

The gene calls are TRBV6-6 and TRBJ1-6; 9 nucleotides agree with TRBD1. The CDR3 is made up of 16 amino acids. The J segment lost 8 bases and the V segment lost 2 bases, leaving 7 bases of the junction unmatched. CDR1 and CDR2 from the germline V gene are MNHNY and SVGAGI (reference sequence). The CDR3 spells CASSYPRDRAYSPLHF. In DNA form, the CDR3 reads TGTGCCAGCAGTTACCCCCGGGACAGGGCATATTCACCCCTCCACTTT.

The J gene is TRBJ1-4, the V gene TRBV5-6; possible D gene TRBD1, 5 bases. Trimming took 0 bases from V and 5 from J, leaving 8 bases between them. The length of the CDR3 is 14 residues. Germline V gene data show CDR1 as SGHDT and CDR2 as YYEEEE. The CDR3 nucleotides read TGTGCCAGCAGCTTGGGGTCAGGGAATGAAAAACTGTTTTTT. Translation gives CASSLGSGNEKLFF.

The chain joins TRBV15 to TRBJ2-1; 7 bases map to TRBD2. The germline V gene encodes CDR1 LNHNV and CDR2 YYDKDF (reference sequence). This CDR3 has 16 amino acids. The trim removed 0 bases at V and 7 bases at J, leaving 9 bases unmatched. The CDR3: CATSRDLSGVRNEQFF. CDR3 DNA sequence: TGTGCCACCAGCAGAGATCTAAGCGGGGTACGTAATGAGCAGTTCTTC.

The V gene is TRBV18, the J gene TRBJ1-1; D gene unclear. V lost 5 bases, J lost 0 bases, and 19 bases lay in between. CDR1 is KGHSH and CDR2 is LQKENI in the germline V gene. The CDR3 consists of 17 residues. The CDR3 here is CASSKQTLTQMNTEAFF. Written as DNA, the CDR3 is TGTGCCAGCTCAAAACAGACACTGACACAAATGAACACTGAAGCTTTCTTT.

The table lists this clone with a count of one. This chain connects TRBV2 to TRBJ1-2, with D possibly being TRBD1 (6 bases). The CDR3 is 13 amino acids. Germline V CDR1 and CDR2: SNHLY, FYNNEI. Between the trimmed V and J ends, which lost 4 bases and 9 bases, there was a span of 15 bases. The CDR3 loop is CASSVGVGASYTF. The CDR3, as DNA: TGTGCCAGCAGTGTCGGTGTGGGGGCGAGCTACACCTTC.

The genes are TRBV5-4 and TRBJ2-7; TRBD1 matches at 9 bases. Trimming cost V 4 bases and J 6 bases; bases outside gene matches: 8. The CDR3 runs to 14 residues. Germline loops: CDR1 SGHNT, CDR2 YYREEE (reference sequence). Here the CDR3 reads CASSLSTGGGEQYF. The CDR3 DNA sequence: TGTGCCAGCAGCCTTTCGACAGGGGGGGGCGAGCAGTACTTC.

The J gene is TRBJ2-3, the V gene TRBV11-3, with unresolved D. The CDR3 totals 11 residues. Germline CDR1 and CDR2: SGHNT and YENEEA. The V and J ends lost 5 bases and 5 bases respectively, with 5 bases between them. The CDR3 DNA reads TGTGCCAGCAGCGTTCAAGATACGCAGTATTTT. The encoded protein is CASSVQDTQYF.

V and J are TRBV30 and TRBJ1-2; 8 nucleotides match TRBD1. With V trimmed by 5 bases and J by 8 bases, 10 bases remained unmatched. This CDR3 has 13 residues. Germline V gene data show CDR1 as GTSNPN and CDR2 as SVGIG (reference sequence). The CDR3 protein is CAWGTGVRGGYTF. The DNA for the CDR3 is TGTGCCTGGGGGACAGGAGTTCGTGGAGGCTACACCTTC.

The chain carries TRBV5-1 and TRBJ2-7; 9 nucleotides agree with TRBD1. J gave up 6 bases and V 4 bases, and 8 bases lay outside the gene matches. The CDR3 runs to 14 residues. The V gene's germline CDR1 is SGHRS and CDR2 YFSETQ. CDR3 loop: CASSPQGTGPEQYF. The CDR3 DNA is TGCGCCAGCAGCCCCCAAGGGACAGGGCCCGAGCAGTACTTC.

This chain links TRBV18 with TRBJ1-3; 10 nucleotides match TRBD1. Germline CDR1 is KGHSH and CDR2 is LQKENI. J was trimmed by 2 bases and V by 0 bases; bases with no gene match: 4. CDR3 length equals 17 residues. For the CDR3, the DNA is TGTGCCAGCTCACCACCCCCAGACAGGGGGCCTGGAAACACCATATATTTT. Residues: CASSPPPDRGPGNTIYF.

J is TRBJ1-2 and V is TRBV18, with 7 bases matching TRBD1. The CDR3 loop spans 15 amino acids. J gave up 2 bases and V 3 bases, and 6 bases lay outside the gene matches. Germline lookup yields CDR1 KGHSH and CDR2 LQKENI. CDR3 sequence (DNA): TGTGCCAGCTCACCGGGGCAGGGGGAGAACTATGGCTACACCTTC. It encodes CASSPGQGENYGYTF.

This chain joins TRBV6-5 and TRBJ2-7, with 9 bases matching TRBD1. With 6 bases clipped from V and 5 bases from J, the junction kept 5 bases outside the gene matches. Germline CDR1 and CDR2: MNHEY and SVGAGI. The CDR3 consists of 13 residues. CDR3 in DNA: TGTGCCAGCAGGGCGGACAGGGGCAACGAGCAGTACTTC. It encodes CASRADRGNEQYF.

This rearrangement joins TRBV4-3 to TRBJ1-2; TRBD1 matches 7 bases. Germline loops: CDR1 LGHNA, CDR2 YSLEER. The CDR3 sequence is 15 residues long. V lost 0 bases to trimming and J lost 6 bases; unmatched junction nucleotides: 7. In nucleotides, the CDR3 is TGCGCCAGCAGCCAAGATTTGCCAGGGGGTAATGGCTACACCTTC. Translated: CASSQDLPGGNGYTF.

The rearrangement uses TRBV18 and TRBJ2-1, with 9 nucleotides matching TRBD1. This CDR3 is 20 amino acids long. J was trimmed by 2 bases and V by 0 bases; bases with no gene match: 14. Germline assignment: CDR1 KGHSH and CDR2 LQKENI. The CDR3 DNA reads as TGTGCCAGCTCACCACCACGTATCTTGCCGGGACAGGGACCCTACAATGAGCAGTTCTTC. It codes for CASSPPRILPGQGPYNEQFF.

This rearrangement joins TRBV6-2 or TRBV6-3 to TRBJ2-7; D is possibly TRBD1 (5 bases). Deletions cut 6 bases from V and 3 bases from J, with 15 bases between. Germline V gives CDR1 MNHEY, CDR2 SVGEGT. The CDR3 spans 14 residues. CDR3 residues: CASSPRVSSYEQYF. CDR3 DNA: TGTGCCAGCAGCCCCAGGGTATCCAGCTACGAGCAGTACTTC.

The V gene is TRBV6-1, the J gene TRBJ1-1; a possible D gene is TRBD1 (5 bases). Trimming shortened V by 1 base and J by 2 bases, and 8 bases separated the two germline ends. CDR1 is MNHNS and CDR2 is SASEGT in the germline V gene. The CDR3 covers 14 residues. In DNA form, the CDR3 reads TGTGCCAGCAGTGAAGGGGGGGAAAACACTGAAGCTTTCTTT. As protein: CASSEGGENTEAFF.

The DNA for the CDR3 is TGCGCCAGCAGCTCGGGGACCCTTCAGGGGGCACGCGGTGAAAAACTGTTTTTT. This encodes CASSSGTLQGARGEKLFF. The V gene is TRBV4-1, the J gene TRBJ1-4; 8 nucleotides align to TRBD1. V trimming: 5 bases; J trimming: 7 bases; junction bases outside the gene matches: 18. Germline lookup yields CDR1 MGHRA and CDR2 YSYEKL. This CDR3 region has 18 residues.

The chain combines TRBV5-4 with TRBJ2-1, with 14 positions matching TRBD2. CDR3 length equals 16 residues. Per the germline V gene, CDR1 is SGHNT and CDR2 is YYREEE (reference sequence). The V segment lost 4 bases and the J segment 7 bases; nucleotides outside the gene matches: 7. Here the CDR3 DNA reads TGTGCCAGCAGCCAGACTAGCGGGGGGGGTCGAAATGAGCAGTTCTTC. Translated: CASSQTSGGGRNEQFF.

This chain links TRBV2 with TRBJ1-2; 7 nucleotides line up with TRBD1. This CDR3 contains 15 residues. Germline V gives CDR1 SNHLY, CDR2 FYNNEI. The J segment lost 4 bases and the V segment lost 6 bases, leaving 11 bases of the junction unmatched. The DNA for the CDR3 is TGTGCCAGCAGCGTAGAAGCAGGGGGAGTCTATGGCTACACCTTC. It yields the protein CASSVEAGGVYGYTF.

The CDR3 DNA reads as TGTGCCAGCAGTTCAGGGGGGATATACGAGCAGTACTTC. Translated: CASSSGGIYEQYF. The V call is TRBV12-3 or TRBV12-4, the J call TRBJ2-7; tentatively, D is TRBD1 (7 bases). V lost 4 bases, J lost 4 bases, and 11 bases lay in between. The CDR3 length is 13 residues.